This entry lists 23 T cell receptor beta chains sequenced from one sample in a study of T cell changes during pregnancy in multiple sclerosis. TCRdb's copy holds only in-frame clones and misses some; the assay was immunoSEQ multiplex PCR. The sample lists about 69,000 clones; roughly 93% were seen once. Sequenced here: peripheral blood, sampled in the third trimester of pregnancy. The receptors derive from a female donor with multiple sclerosis, enrolled in a pregnancy study.

The chain recombines TRBV28 with TRBJ2-7; 7 nucleotides align to TRBD1. Trimming took 5 bases from V and 3 from J; bases not matched to a gene: 13. From germline, CDR1 is MDHEN and CDR2 SYDVKM. This CDR3 contains 16 residues. The CDR3 protein is CASSPRARGGYYEQYF. The CDR3 DNA is TGTGCCAGCAGTCCCAGAGCTCGAGGGGGCTACTACGAGCAGTACTTC.

This clone was recorded a few times. This rearrangement joins TRBV11-2 to TRBJ2-1, with 14 positions matching TRBD2. This CDR3 has 18 amino acids. V shed 4 bases and J 2 bases; nucleotides not matched to a gene: 7. The germline V gene has CDR1 SGHAT and CDR2 FQNNGV. Written as DNA, the CDR3 is TGTGCCAGCAGCTCAATTCGGACTAGCGGGGGGCCCTACAATGAGCAGTTCTTC. Protein: CASSSIRTSGGPYNEQFF.

The chain is built from TRBV15 and TRBJ2-1, with no clear D. The V and J ends lost 0 bases and 0 bases respectively, with 15 bases between them. Looked up from germline, CDR1 is LNHNV and CDR2 is YYDKDF (reference sequence). The CDR3 is 18 amino acids. The CDR3 sequence: CATSRDQVVISSYNEQFF. In DNA, the CDR3 is TGTGCCACCAGCAGAGATCAAGTGGTTATCAGCTCCTACAATGAGCAGTTCTTC.

This clone was observed once. V gene TRBV19 combines with J gene TRBJ2-3; 7 bases fit TRBD1. The CDR3 runs 13 residues. Germline V gene lookup returns CDR1 LNHDA and CDR2 SQIVND (reference sequence). V lost 9 bases and J lost 2; bases outside the gene matches: 5. The CDR3 DNA reads TGTGCCAGCCGGGACAGTTACACAGATACGCAGTATTTT. This gives the protein CASRDSYTDTQYF. Complete variable domain (other parts from reference TRBV19 and TRBJ2-3): DGGITQSPKYLFRKEGQNVTLSCEQNLNHDAMYWYRQDPGQGLRLIYYSQIVNDFQKGDIAEGYSVSREKKESFPLTVTSAQKNPTAFYLCASRDSYTDTQYFGPGTRLTVL.

The gene calls are TRBV7-2 and TRBJ2-7; 7 positions agree with TRBD1. The CDR3 covers 15 residues. CDR1 SGHTA and CDR2 FQGNSA come from the germline V gene. J was trimmed by 2 bases and V by 0 bases; bases with no gene match: 4. Here the CDR3 DNA reads TGTGCCAGCAGCTTAGCCGGGACAGACACCTACGAGCAGTACTTC. Residues: CASSLAGTDTYEQYF.

The table lists this clone with a count of one. J is TRBJ2-3 and V is TRBV4-3, with D perhaps TRBD2 (6 bases). The CDR3 runs to 16 residues. Germline assignment: CDR1 LGHNA and CDR2 YSLEER. Between the trimmed V and J ends, which lost 4 bases and 0 bases, there was a span of 14 bases. CDR3 sequence: CASSPRGRGSTDTQYF. CDR3 DNA sequence: TGCGCCAGCAGCCCGAGGGGACGGGGGAGCACAGATACGCAGTATTTT.

The CDR3 region has the DNA TGCGCCAGCAGGCCGGGACAGGGAAGGGATACGCAGTATTTT. Translation: CASRPGQGRDTQYF. The chain joins TRBV5-1 to TRBJ2-3; TRBD1 matches 9 bases. This CDR3 comprises 14 residues. CDR1 SGHRS and CDR2 YFSETQ come from the germline V gene. The V gene end was trimmed by 5 bases and the J gene end by 6 bases; junction bases not matched to a gene: 7.

DNA for the CDR3: TGTGCCAGCAGCTTTGAGGGTGCTTTCTCTGGAAACACCATATATTTT. Its protein is CASSFEGAFSGNTIYF. This chain links TRBV7-8 with TRBJ1-3; no firm D call. The CDR3 consists of 16 residues. Germline V lookup: CDR1 SGHVS, CDR2 FQNEAQ. The V and J ends lost 3 bases and 0 bases respectively, with 12 bases between them.

The CDR3 spells CASSLVVGRGRTEAFF. In DNA, the CDR3 is TGTGCCAGCAGCTTAGTAGTGGGCAGGGGCCGGACTGAAGCTTTCTTT. The chain has TRBV7-9 and TRBJ1-1; possibly TRBD1 for D (6 bases). V lost 1 base to trimming and J lost 5 bases, with 17 bases between them. Looked up from germline, CDR1 is SEHNR and CDR2 is FQNEAQ (reference sequence). The CDR3 runs 16 residues.

The chain uses TRBV5-1 and TRBJ1-6, with a weak D call TRBD1 (6 bases). Deletions cut 0 bases from V and 10 bases from J, with 14 bases between. The CDR3 has 15 amino acids. Germline values: CDR1 SGHRS, CDR2 YFSETQ. CDR3 DNA: TGCGCCAGCAGCTTGGCCGGGGGGCTCCGGTCACCCCTCCACTTT. As protein: CASSLAGGLRSPLHF.

The V gene is TRBV19, the J gene TRBJ1-1, with D maybe TRBD1 (5 bases). This CDR3 has 14 residues. CDR1 LNHDA and CDR2 SQIVND come from the germline V gene (reference sequence). With 3 bases removed from V and 0 bases from J, the gap between germline ends came to 8 bases. Here the CDR3 reads CASSIRQLNTEAFF. CDR3 bases: TGTGCCAGTAGTATTAGACAGCTGAACACTGAAGCTTTCTTT. Combining the CDR3 with reference TRBV19 and TRBJ1-1 gives the whole variable domain DGGITQSPKYLFRKEGQNVTLSCEQNLNHDAMYWYRQDPGQGLRLIYYSQIVNDFQKGDIAEGYSVSREKKESFPLTVTSAQKNPTAFYLCASSIRQLNTEAFFGQGTRLTVV.

V gene TRBV30 combines with J gene TRBJ2-7, with 9 bases identical to TRBD1. This CDR3 comprises 14 residues. V dropped 1 base and J dropped 2; count of bases not matched to a gene: 3. Germline V gene lookup returns CDR1 GTSNPN and CDR2 SVGIG (reference sequence). CDR3 loop: CAWSGDRAPYEQYF. The CDR3 DNA reads as TGTGCCTGGAGTGGGGACAGGGCCCCCTACGAGCAGTACTTC.

The rearrangement uses TRBV6-5 and TRBJ2-3; no clear D gene. In germline, CDR1 is MNHEY, CDR2 SVGAGI. The V and J ends lost 2 bases and 5 bases respectively, with 5 bases between them. This CDR3 contains 12 residues. The CDR3 DNA follows: TGTGCCAGCAGTTACCGAGGAGATACGCAGTATTTT. Translating gives CASSYRGDTQYF.

V usage is TRBV14 and J usage is TRBJ2-2; tentatively, D is TRBD2 (5 bases). Germline CDR1 is SGHDN and CDR2 is FVKESK. V was cut by 6 bases and J by 1 base, with 12 bases left in between. This CDR3 comprises 15 residues. The CDR3 reads CASSPLGGNTGELFF. In nucleotides, the CDR3 is TGTGCCAGCAGTCCCCTCGGAGGGAACACCGGGGAGCTGTTTTTT.

The genes are TRBV27 and TRBJ1-6, with 8 bases lining up with TRBD1. CDR1 is MNHEY, CDR2 SMNVEV, per germline (reference sequence). The junction had 7 bases not matched to a gene; V was cut back by 3 bases and J by 9 bases. The CDR3 consists of 15 residues. The CDR3 sequence is CASSFRDRKSSPLHF. DNA for the CDR3: TGTGCCAGCAGTTTCCGGGACAGGAAAAGTTCACCCCTCCACTTT.

The chain uses TRBV28 and TRBJ2-1, with D perhaps TRBD1 (6 bases). V gave up 6 bases and J gave up 7 bases, with 13 bases separating them. Germline assignment: CDR1 MDHEN and CDR2 SYDVKM. This CDR3 comprises 13 residues. The CDR3 DNA sequence: TGTGCCAGCAGCCCTGCCAGGGGAAATGAGCAGTTCTTC. Protein: CASSPARGNEQFF.

The chain recombines TRBV27 with TRBJ1-5; D is perhaps TRBD1 (5 bases). Germline V gives CDR1 MNHEY, CDR2 SMNVEV (reference sequence). V shed 2 bases and J shed 1 base, with 6 bases lying between them. CDR3 length: 14 amino acids. CDR3 sequence reads: CASSLKGSNQPQHF. For the CDR3, the DNA is TGTGCCAGCAGTTTAAAGGGGAGCAATCAGCCCCAGCATTTT.

The chain has TRBV19 and TRBJ1-5; unclear D gene. The length of the CDR3 is 18 residues. Germline CDR1 and CDR2: LNHDA and SQIVND (reference sequence). Deletions cut 3 bases from V and 1 base from J, with 19 bases between. CDR3 sequence reads: CASSISGVFFLSNQPQHF. The CDR3 DNA is TGTGCCAGTAGTATCTCCGGGGTCTTTTTTTTGAGCAATCAGCCCCAGCATTTT.

The chain is built from TRBV7-3 and TRBJ2-3; 10 bases are a match to TRBD2. The ends lost 3 bases at V and 2 bases at J; junction bases unmatched: 2. The CDR3 covers 15 residues. From germline, CDR1 is SGHTA and CDR2 FQGTGA. CDR3: CASSFSGGSTDTQYF. The CDR3 DNA reads as TGTGCCAGCAGCTTTAGCGGGGGGTCCACAGATACGCAGTATTTT. Combining the CDR3 with reference TRBV7-3 and TRBJ2-3 gives the whole variable domain GAGVSQTPSNKVTEKGKYVELRCDPISGHTALYWYRQSLGQGPEFLIYFQGTGAADDSGLPNDRFFAVRPEGSVSTLKIQRTERGDSAVYLCASSFSGGSTDTQYFGPGTRLTVL.

The genes are TRBV7-2 and TRBJ2-2, with D tentatively TRBD1 (5 bases). CDR3 length equals 16 residues. Germline V CDR1 and CDR2: SGHTA, FQGNSA. The V end lost 2 bases, the J end lost 3 bases, and 13 bases lay between the germline ends. The CDR3 nucleotides are TGTGCCAGCAGCTTACAGGGATCCATTTACACCGGGGAGCTGTTTTTT. Translated, it gives CASSLQGSIYTGELFF.

V and J are TRBV5-4 and TRBJ2-5; 7 bases fit TRBD2. Germline CDR1 SGHNT, CDR2 YYREEE (reference sequence). Losses at the gene ends were 0 bases for V and 4 bases for J; bases not matched to a gene: 3. The CDR3 contains 14 residues. This chain's CDR3 is CASSLGASGETQYF. CDR3 DNA sequence: TGTGCCAGCAGCTTGGGTGCTAGCGGAGAGACCCAGTACTTC.

This clone is a singleton in its sample. V gene TRBV5-6 combines with J gene TRBJ1-5; no firm D call. V was cut by 1 base and J by 0 bases, with 5 bases left in between. In germline, CDR1 is SGHDT, CDR2 YYEEEE. This CDR3 is built from 14 residues. The CDR3 nucleotides are TGTGCCAGCAGCTTGACGGTTAGCAATCAGCCCCAGCATTTT. This codes for CASSLTVSNQPQHF.

This chain joins TRBV18 and TRBJ1-1, with D possibly being TRBD1 (5 bases). CDR3 length equals 15 residues. Germline lookup yields CDR1 KGHSH and CDR2 LQKENI. The germline V and J ends were trimmed by 6 bases and 5 bases, with 19 bases remaining between them. CDR3 residues: CASSSGRGSGTEAFF. CDR3 sequence (DNA): TGTGCCAGCTCGTCTGGACGGGGCAGCGGGACTGAAGCTTTCTTT.